Listed here are 10 T cell receptor beta chains from one sample, sequenced in a study of cytomegalovirus exposure and HLA in healthy donors. Use of 60 Vbeta and 13 Jbeta primers characterized the PCR. Profiling relied on immunoSEQ multiplex PCR, and the TCRdb table lists in-frame clones only, not all of them. The sample yields 75,000 to 100,000 clones, around 77% seen once. Material: PBMCs. The source of these receptors is a man in his forties in good health and CMV-seronegative.

The CDR3 loop is CSVSAGPYEQYF. The CDR3 bases are TGCAGCGTTAGCGCAGGGCCCTACGAGCAGTACTTC. This chain uses TRBV29-1 with TRBJ2-7; possibly TRBD1 for D (5 bases). The V end was cut by 5 bases, the J end by 2 bases, with 10 bases between. Per germline, CDR1 SQVTM and CDR2 ANQGSEA. This CDR3 region has 12 residues.

This chain uses TRBV5-1 with TRBJ1-2; D gene ambiguous. The CDR3 covers 13 residues. V shed 0 bases and J shed 8 bases, with 11 bases lying between them. Germline V lookup: CDR1 SGHRS, CDR2 YFSETQ. The CDR3: CASSLGSLEGYTF. CDR3 DNA sequence: TGCGCCAGCAGCTTGGGCAGCCTGGAGGGCTACACCTTC. Full variable domain (outside the CDR3, taken from reference TRBV5-1 and TRBJ1-2): KAGVTQTPRYLIKTRGQQVTLSCSPISGHRSVSWYQQTPGQGLQFLFEYFSETQRNKGNFPGRFSGRQFSNSRSEMNVSTLELGDSALYLCASSLGSLEGYTFGSGTRLTVV.

This chain connects TRBV27 to TRBJ1-1; D gene uncertain. CDR1 and CDR2 (germline): MNHEY, SMNVEV (reference sequence). The CDR3 totals 12 residues. The V and J ends lost 5 bases and 2 bases respectively, with 6 bases between them. In DNA, the CDR3 is TGTGCCAGCAGTAGAGTTAACACTGAAGCTTTCTTT. Translating it yields CASSRVNTEAFF.

For this clone: The sample holds other DNA sequences that translate to the same CDR3. This chain uses TRBV27 with TRBJ1-1; D remains ambiguous. The CDR3 sequence is 14 residues long. Per the germline V gene, CDR1 is MNHEY and CDR2 is SMNVEV (reference sequence). Trimming removed 1 base from V and 1 base from J, with 7 bases in between. CDR3 region: CASSLLAGNTEAFF. The CDR3, as DNA: TGTGCCAGCAGTTTATTGGCAGGGAACACTGAAGCTTTCTTT.

This chain uses TRBV10-3 with TRBJ2-3; a weak D match, TRBD1 (5 bases). The CDR3 has 18 amino acids. The V end was cut by 6 bases, the J end by 2 bases, with 24 bases between. CDR1 ENHRY and CDR2 SYGVKD come from the germline V gene. The CDR3: CAISARIQGGLDTDTQYF. CDR3 nucleotide sequence: TGTGCCATCAGCGCGAGGATCCAGGGTGGTTTGGACACAGATACGCAGTATTTT.

As regards this clone: Other DNA sequences in this specimen translate into the identical CDR3. This rearrangement joins TRBV13 to TRBJ1-4; 7 bases align to TRBD1. Germline loops: CDR1 PRHDT, CDR2 FYEKMQ (reference sequence). V gave up 0 bases and J gave up 7 bases; unmatched junction bases: 2. This CDR3 is 14 amino acids long. CDR3 nucleotides: TGTGCCAGCAGCTTAGGACAGGGGTTTGAAAAACTGTTTTTT. This sequence encodes CASSLGQGFEKLFF.

CDR3 DNA: TGTGCCAGCAGCCACCGAACAGGGATGAACACTGAAGCTTTCTTT. This sequence encodes CASSHRTGMNTEAFF. This chain uses TRBV14 with TRBJ1-1; maybe TRBD1 (6 bases). CDR1 and CDR2 from the germline V gene are SGHDN and FVKESK. The CDR3 length is 15 residues. The V and J ends lost 3 bases and 0 bases respectively, with 11 bases between them.

V gene TRBV6-5 combines with J gene TRBJ2-7; D gene unclear. Germline V gives CDR1 MNHEY, CDR2 SVGAGI. The CDR3 is made up of 15 amino acids. The V end was cut by 2 bases, the J end by 3 bases, with 14 bases between. For the CDR3, the DNA is TGTGCCAGCAGTTACGGGCTGAGTTTTATCTACGAGCAGTACTTC. It is translated as CASSYGLSFIYEQYF.

The chain employs TRBV6-1 and TRBJ1-5; a possible D gene is TRBD1 (6 bases). Germline-derived CDR1 and CDR2 are MNHNS and SASEGT. The CDR3 totals 14 residues. The ends were cut back, 7 bases at V and 1 base at J, with 11 bases in the middle. Written as DNA, the CDR3 is TGTGCCAGCACCTTAACAGGGAGCAATCAGCCCCAGCATTTT. Amino acids: CASTLTGSNQPQHF.

Remarks on this clone: Other nucleotide sequences in the sample specify the same CDR3. The rearrangement links TRBV7-9 to TRBJ2-7; D might be TRBD2 (5 bases). Germline-derived CDR1 and CDR2 are SEHNR and FQNEAQ (reference sequence). The CDR3 totals 13 residues. The V end was cut by 3 bases, the J end by 7 bases, with 13 bases between. CDR3 in amino acids: CASSFPSSYEQYF. The CDR3 coding sequence is TGTGCCAGCAGCTTCCCTAGCAGTTATGAGCAGTACTTC.